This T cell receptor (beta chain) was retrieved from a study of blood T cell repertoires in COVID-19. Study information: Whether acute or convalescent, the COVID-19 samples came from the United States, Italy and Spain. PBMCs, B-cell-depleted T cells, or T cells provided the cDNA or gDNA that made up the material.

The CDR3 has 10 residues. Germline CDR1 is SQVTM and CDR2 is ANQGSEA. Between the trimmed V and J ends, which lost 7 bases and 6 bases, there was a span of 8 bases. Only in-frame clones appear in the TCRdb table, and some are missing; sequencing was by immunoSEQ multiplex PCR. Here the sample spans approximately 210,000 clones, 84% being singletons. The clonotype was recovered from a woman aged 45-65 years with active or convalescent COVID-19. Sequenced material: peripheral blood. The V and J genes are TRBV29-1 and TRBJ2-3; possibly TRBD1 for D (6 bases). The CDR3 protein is CSGGQDTQYF. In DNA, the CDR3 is TGCAGCGGGGGGCAGGATACGCAGTATTTT.